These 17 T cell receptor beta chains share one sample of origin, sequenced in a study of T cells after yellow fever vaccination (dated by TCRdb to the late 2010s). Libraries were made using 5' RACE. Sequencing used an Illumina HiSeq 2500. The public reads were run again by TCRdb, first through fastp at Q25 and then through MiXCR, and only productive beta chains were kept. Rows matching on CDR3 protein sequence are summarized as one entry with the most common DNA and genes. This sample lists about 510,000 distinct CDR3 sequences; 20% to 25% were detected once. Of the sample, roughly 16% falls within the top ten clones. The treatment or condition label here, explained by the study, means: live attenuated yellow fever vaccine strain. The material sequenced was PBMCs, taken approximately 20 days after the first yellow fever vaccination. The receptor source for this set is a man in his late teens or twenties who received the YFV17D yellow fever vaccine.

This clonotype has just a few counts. Here the CDR3 DNA reads TGCAGTGCTAGGGGCATGAGGAGCTACAATGAGCAGTTCTTC. This gives the protein CSARGMRSYNEQFF. V is TRBV20-1 and J is TRBJ2-1; D is unclear. This CDR3 spans 14 amino acids. From germline, CDR1 is DFQATT and CDR2 SNEGSKA (reference sequence). V gave up 3 bases and J gave up 3 bases, with 12 bases separating them.

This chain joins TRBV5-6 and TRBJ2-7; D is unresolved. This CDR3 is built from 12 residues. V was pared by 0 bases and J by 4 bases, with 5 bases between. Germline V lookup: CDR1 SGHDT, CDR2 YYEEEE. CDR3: CASSLAFYEQYF. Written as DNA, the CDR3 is TGTGCCAGCAGCTTGGCTTTTTACGAGCAGTACTTC.

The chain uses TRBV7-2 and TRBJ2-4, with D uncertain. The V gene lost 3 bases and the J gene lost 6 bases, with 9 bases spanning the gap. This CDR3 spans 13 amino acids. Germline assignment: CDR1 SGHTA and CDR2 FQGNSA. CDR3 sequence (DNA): TGTGCCAGCAGCTTGACTTACTCAAACATTCAGTACTTC. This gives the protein CASSLTYSNIQYF.

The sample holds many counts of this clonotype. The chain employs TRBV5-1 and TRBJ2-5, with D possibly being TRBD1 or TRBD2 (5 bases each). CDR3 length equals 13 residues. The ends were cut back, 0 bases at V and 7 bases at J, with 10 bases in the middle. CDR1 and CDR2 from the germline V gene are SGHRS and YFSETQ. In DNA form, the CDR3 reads TGCGCCAGCAGCTTGGCGGGGCGAGGGACCCAGTACTTC. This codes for CASSLAGRGTQYF.

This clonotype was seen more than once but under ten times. The CDR3 sequence is CASSLNAGGLGDTQYF. The CDR3 DNA reads as TGTGCCAGCAGCTTAAACGCGGGGGGGCTGGGAGATACGCAGTATTTT. The chain uses TRBV7-3 and TRBJ2-3; 9 positions match TRBD2. Unmatched junction bases numbered 7, after V lost 1 base and J lost 5 bases. The CDR3 extends over 16 amino acids. Germline CDR1 and CDR2: SGHTA and FQGTGA. The full variable domain, with the rest looked up from reference TRBV7-3 and TRBJ2-3, is GAGVSQTPSNKVTEKGKYVELRCDPISGHTALYWYRQSLGQGPEFLIYFQGTGAADDSGLPNDRFFAVRPEGSVSTLKIQRTERGDSAVYLCASSLNAGGLGDTQYFGPGTRLTVL.

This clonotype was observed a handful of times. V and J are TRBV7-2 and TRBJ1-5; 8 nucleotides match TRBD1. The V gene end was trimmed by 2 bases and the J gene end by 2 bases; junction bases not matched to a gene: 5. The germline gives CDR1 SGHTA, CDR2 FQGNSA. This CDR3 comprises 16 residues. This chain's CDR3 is CASSLRGGQGNQPQHF. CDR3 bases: TGTGCCAGCAGCTTAAGAGGGGGACAGGGCAATCAGCCCCAGCATTTT. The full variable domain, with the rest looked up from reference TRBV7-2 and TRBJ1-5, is GAGVSQSPSNKVTEKGKDVELRCDPISGHTALYWYRQSLGQGLEFLIYFQGNSAPDKSGLPSDRFSAERTGGSVSTLTIQRTQQEDSAVYLCASSLRGGQGNQPQHFGDGTRLSIL.

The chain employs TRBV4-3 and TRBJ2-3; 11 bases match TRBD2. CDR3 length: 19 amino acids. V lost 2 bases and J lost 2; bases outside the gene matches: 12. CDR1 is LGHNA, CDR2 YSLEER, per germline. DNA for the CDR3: TGCGCCAGCAGCCAATCGCTAGCGGGGGGTTTAGAACCCACAGATACGCAGTATTTT. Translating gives CASSQSLAGGLEPTDTQYF.

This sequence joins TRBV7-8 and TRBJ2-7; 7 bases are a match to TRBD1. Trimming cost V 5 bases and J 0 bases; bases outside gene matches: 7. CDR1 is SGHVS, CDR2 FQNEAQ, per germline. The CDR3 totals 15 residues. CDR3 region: CASSADRTTSYEQYF. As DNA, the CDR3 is TGTGCCAGCAGCGCGGACAGGACCACCTCCTACGAGCAGTACTTC.

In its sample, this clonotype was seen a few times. CDR3 DNA: TGTGCCAGCAGCGCCCGGGCGGACAGCTCCTACGAGCAGTACTTC. Translating it yields CASSARADSSYEQYF. The rearrangement links TRBV9 to TRBJ2-7; D perhaps matches TRBD1 (6 bases). V lost 3 bases to trimming and J lost 0 bases, with 13 bases between them. Per germline, CDR1 SGDLS and CDR2 YYNGEE. This CDR3 contains 15 residues.

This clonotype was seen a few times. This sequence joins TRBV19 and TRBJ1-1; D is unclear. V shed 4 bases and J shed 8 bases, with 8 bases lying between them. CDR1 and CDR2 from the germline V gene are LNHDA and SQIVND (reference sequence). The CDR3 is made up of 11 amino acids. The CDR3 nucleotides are TGTGCCAGTAGTACCCCCCTGGAAGCTTTCTTT. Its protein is CASSTPLEAFF.

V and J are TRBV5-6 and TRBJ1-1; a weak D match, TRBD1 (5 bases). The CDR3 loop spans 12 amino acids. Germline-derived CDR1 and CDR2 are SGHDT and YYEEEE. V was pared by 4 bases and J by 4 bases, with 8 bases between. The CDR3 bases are TGTGCCAGCAGCAGGGGTACCACTGAAGCTTTCTTT. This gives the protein CASSRGTTEAFF.

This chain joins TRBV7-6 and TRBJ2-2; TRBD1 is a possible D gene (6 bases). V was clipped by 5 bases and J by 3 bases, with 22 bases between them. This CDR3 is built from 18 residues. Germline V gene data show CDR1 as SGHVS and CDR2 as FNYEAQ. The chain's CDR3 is CASSPGAEGHSYTGELFF. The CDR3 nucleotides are TGTGCCAGCAGCCCAGGGGCAGAAGGGCACTCGTACACCGGGGAGCTGTTTTTT.

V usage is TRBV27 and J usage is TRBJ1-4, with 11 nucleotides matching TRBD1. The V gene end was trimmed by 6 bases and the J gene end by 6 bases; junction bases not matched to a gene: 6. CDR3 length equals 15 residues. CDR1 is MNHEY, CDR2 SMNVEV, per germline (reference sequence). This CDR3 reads CASRSRDRGYEKLFF. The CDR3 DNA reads TGTGCCAGCAGATCCCGGGACAGGGGGTATGAAAAACTGTTTTTT.

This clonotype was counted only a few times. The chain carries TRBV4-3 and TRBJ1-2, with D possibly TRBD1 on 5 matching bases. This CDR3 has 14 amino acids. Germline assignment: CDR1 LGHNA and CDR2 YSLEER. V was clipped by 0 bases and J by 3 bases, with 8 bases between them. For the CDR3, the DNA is TGCGCCAGCAGCCAAGACGACAGTCACTATGGCTACACCTTC. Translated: CASSQDDSHYGYTF.

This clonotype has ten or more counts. The CDR3 here is CSAPWTGEINGELFF. For the CDR3, the DNA is TGCAGTGCTCCTTGGACAGGGGAAATTAACGGGGAGCTGTTTTTT. This chain joins TRBV20-1 and TRBJ2-2; the match to TRBD1 covers 9 bases. Germline CDR1 DFQATT, CDR2 SNEGSKA (reference sequence). Trimming removed 5 bases from V and 7 bases from J; junction bases left unmatched: 11. This CDR3 has 15 residues.

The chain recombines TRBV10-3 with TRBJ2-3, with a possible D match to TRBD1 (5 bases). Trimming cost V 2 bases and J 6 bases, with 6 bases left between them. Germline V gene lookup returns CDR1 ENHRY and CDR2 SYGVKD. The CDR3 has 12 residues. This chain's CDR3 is CAISEKGDTQYF. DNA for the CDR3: TGTGCCATCAGTGAGAAGGGGGATACGCAGTATTTT.

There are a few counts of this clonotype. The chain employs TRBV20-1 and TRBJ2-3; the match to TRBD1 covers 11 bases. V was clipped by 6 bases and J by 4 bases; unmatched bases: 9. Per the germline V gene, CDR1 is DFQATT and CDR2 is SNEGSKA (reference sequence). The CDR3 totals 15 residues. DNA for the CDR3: TGCAGTGCCCCCGGGACAGGGGGGTCCGCAGATACGCAGTATTTT. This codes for CSAPGTGGSADTQYF.